This T cell receptor (beta chain) was found in a study of metastatic and nonmetastatic thyroid tumors. Background on the study: Comparison of repertoires was carried out across blood and tumor or nodule tissue from malignant and benign thyroid patients.

No treatment had been given to any patient before thyroid surgery. TCRdb re-called the PCR reads with MiXCR. The table shows tens of thousands of clones, with roughly 25% occurring only once. This clonotype was sampled from a female donor with papillary thyroid cancer or a benign thyroid nodule (not recorded which). Some clones in this sample may be carry-over from other donors' samples. Sequencing used blood.

CDR3 sequence (DNA): TGCAGTGCCACAATGACGGACTACGAGCAGTACTTC. This sequence encodes CSATMTDYEQYF. The chain combines TRBV20-1 with TRBJ2-7, with D unresolved. Germline assignment: CDR1 DFQATT and CDR2 SNEGSKA (reference sequence). Deletions cut 6 bases from V and 3 bases from J, with 12 bases between. The CDR3 spans 12 residues.